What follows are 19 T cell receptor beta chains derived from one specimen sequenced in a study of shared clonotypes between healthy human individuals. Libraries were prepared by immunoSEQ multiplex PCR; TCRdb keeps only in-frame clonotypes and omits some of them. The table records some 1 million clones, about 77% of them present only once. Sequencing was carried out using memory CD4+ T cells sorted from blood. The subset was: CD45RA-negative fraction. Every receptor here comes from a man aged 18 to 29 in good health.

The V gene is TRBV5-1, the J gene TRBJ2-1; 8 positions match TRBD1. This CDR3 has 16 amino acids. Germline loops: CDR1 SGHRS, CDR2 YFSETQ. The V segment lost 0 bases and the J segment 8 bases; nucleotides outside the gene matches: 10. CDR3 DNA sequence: TGCGCCAGCAGCTTGGCCCCCCAGGGGGCGGGTGATGAGCAGTTCTTC. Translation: CASSLAPQGAGDEQFF.

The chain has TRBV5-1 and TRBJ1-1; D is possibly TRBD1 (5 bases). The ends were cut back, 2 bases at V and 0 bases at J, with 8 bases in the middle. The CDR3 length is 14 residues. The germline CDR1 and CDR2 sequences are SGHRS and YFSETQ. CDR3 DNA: TGCGCCAGCAGCTTTAAGGGACTGAACACTGAAGCTTTCTTT. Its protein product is CASSFKGLNTEAFF.

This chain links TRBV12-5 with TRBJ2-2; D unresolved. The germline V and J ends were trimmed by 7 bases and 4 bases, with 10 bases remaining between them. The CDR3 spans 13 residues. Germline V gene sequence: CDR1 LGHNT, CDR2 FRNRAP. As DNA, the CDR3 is TGTGCTAGTGCGCTCGAAAGCACCGGGGAGCTGTTTTTT. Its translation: CASALESTGELFF.

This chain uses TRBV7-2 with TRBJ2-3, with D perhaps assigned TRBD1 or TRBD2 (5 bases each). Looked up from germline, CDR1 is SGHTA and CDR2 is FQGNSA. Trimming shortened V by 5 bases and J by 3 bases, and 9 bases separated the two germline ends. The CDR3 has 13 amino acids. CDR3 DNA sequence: TGTGCCAGCAGCCGGGACCCGACAGATACGCAGTATTTT. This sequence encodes CASSRDPTDTQYF.

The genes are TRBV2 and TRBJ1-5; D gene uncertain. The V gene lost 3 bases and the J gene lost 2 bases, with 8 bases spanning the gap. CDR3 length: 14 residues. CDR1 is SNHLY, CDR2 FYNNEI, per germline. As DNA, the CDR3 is TGTGCCAGCAGTGAGGAAAAGGGCAATCAGCCCCAGCATTTT. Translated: CASSEEKGNQPQHF. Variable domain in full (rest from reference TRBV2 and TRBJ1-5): EPEVTQTPSHQVTQMGQEVILRCVPISNHLYFYWYRQILGQKVEFLVSFYNNEISEKSEIFDDQFSVERPDGSNFTLKIRSTKLEDSAMYFCASSEEKGNQPQHFGDGTRLSIL.

CDR3 bases: TGTGCCAGCAGCGGACAGGGGGCGAACTCCCCTTACGAGCAGTACTTC. This gives the protein CASSGQGANSPYEQYF. The chain combines TRBV27 with TRBJ2-7; TRBD1 matches at 11 bases. The CDR3 extends over 16 amino acids. Germline V gene lookup returns CDR1 MNHEY and CDR2 SMNVEV (reference sequence). V was pared by 6 bases and J by 4 bases, with 11 bases of the junction left unmatched.

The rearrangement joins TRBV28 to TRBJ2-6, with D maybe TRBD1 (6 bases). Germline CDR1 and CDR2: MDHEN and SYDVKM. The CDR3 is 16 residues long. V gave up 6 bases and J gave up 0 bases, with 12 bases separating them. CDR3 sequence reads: CASSLGASSGANVLTF. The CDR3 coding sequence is TGTGCCAGCAGCTTGGGGGCGAGCTCTGGGGCCAACGTCCTGACTTTC.

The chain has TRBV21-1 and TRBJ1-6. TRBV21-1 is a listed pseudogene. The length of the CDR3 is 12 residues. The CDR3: CASSKRASPLHF. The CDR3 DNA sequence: TGTGCCAGCAGCAAAAGGGCTTCACCCCTCCACTTT.

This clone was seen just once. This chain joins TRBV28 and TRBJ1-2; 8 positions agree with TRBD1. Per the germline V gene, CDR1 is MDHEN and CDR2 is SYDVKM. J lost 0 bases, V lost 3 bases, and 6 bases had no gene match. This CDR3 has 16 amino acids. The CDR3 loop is CASSFGDRIANYGYTF. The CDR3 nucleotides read TGTGCCAGCAGTTTTGGGGACAGGATAGCTAACTATGGCTACACCTTC.

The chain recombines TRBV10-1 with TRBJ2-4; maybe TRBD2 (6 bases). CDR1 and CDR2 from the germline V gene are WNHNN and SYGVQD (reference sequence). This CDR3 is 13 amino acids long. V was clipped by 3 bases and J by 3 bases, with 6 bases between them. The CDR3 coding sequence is TGCGCCAGCAGTGATAGCGGCAAAAACATTCAGTACTTC. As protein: CASSDSGKNIQYF.

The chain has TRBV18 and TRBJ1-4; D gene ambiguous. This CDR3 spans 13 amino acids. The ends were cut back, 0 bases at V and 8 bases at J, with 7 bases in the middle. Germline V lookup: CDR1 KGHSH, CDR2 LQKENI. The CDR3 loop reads CASSPPAGEKLFF. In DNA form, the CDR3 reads TGTGCCAGCTCACCACCGGCGGGGGAAAAACTGTTTTTT.

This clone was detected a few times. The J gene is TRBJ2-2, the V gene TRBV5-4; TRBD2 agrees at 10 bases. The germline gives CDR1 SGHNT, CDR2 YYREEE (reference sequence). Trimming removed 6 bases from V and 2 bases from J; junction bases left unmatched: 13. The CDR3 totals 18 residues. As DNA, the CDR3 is TGTGCCAGCACCCCGGGGGGGAGGACTAGCGGTAACACCGGGGAGCTGTTTTTT. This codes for CASTPGGRTSGNTGELFF.

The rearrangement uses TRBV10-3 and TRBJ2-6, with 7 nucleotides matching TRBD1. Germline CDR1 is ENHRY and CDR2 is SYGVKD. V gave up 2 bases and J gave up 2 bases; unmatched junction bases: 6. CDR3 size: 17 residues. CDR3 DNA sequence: TGTGCCATCAGTGAGGAACAGGGGAGACCTGGGGCCAACGTCCTGACTTTC. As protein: CAISEEQGRPGANVLTF.

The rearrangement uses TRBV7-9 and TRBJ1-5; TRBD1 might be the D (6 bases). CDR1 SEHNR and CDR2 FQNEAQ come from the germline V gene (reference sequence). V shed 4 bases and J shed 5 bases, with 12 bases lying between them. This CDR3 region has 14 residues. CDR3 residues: CASSSLNRDQPQHF. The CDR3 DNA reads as TGTGCCAGCAGCTCCCTCAACAGGGATCAGCCCCAGCATTTT. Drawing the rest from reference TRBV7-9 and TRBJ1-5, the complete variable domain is DTGVSQNPRHKITKRGQNVTFRCDPISEHNRLYWYRQTLGQGPEFLTYFQNEAQLEKSRLLSDRFSAERPKGSFSTLEIQRTEQGDSAMYLCASSSLNRDQPQHFGDGTRLSIL.

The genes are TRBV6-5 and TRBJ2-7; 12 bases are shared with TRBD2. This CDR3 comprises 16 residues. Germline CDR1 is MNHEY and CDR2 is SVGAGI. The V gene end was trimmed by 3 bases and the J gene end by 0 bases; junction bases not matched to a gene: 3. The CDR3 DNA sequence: TGTGCCAGCAGTTATCGGACTAGCGGGGCCTCCTACGAGCAGTACTTC. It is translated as CASSYRTSGASYEQYF.

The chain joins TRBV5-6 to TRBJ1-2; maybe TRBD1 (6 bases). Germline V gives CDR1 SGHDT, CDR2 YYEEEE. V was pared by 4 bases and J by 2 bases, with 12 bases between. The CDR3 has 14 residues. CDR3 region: CASSPGHLNYGYTF. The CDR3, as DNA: TGTGCCAGCAGCCCGGGACACTTAAACTATGGCTACACCTTC.

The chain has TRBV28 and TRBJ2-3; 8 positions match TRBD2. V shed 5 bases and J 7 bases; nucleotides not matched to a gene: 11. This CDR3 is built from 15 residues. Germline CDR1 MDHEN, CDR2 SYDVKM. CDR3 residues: CASSMSGGAGNTQYF. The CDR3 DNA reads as TGTGCCAGCAGTATGTCCGGGGGGGCCGGAAATACGCAGTATTTT.

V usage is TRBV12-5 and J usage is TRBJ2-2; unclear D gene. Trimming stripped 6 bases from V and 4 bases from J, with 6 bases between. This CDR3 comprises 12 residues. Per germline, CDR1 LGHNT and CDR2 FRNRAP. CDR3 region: CASGRSTGELFF. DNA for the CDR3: TGTGCTAGTGGGCGTAGCACCGGGGAGCTGTTTTTT.

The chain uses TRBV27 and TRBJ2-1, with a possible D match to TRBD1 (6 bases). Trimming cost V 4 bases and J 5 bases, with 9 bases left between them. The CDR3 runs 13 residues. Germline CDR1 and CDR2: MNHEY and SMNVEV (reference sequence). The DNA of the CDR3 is TGTGCCAGCAGTTCGGGACACGACAATGAGCAGTTCTTC. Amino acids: CASSSGHDNEQFF.